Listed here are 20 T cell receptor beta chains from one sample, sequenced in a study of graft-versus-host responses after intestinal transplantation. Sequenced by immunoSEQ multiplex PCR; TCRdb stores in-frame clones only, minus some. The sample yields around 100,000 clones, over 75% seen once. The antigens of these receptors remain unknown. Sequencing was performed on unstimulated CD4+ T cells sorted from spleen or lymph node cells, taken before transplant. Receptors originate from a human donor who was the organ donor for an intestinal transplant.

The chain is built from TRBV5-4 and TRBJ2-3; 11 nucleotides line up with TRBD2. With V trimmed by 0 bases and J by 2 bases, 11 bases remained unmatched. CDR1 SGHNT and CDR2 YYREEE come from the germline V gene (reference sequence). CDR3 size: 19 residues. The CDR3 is CASSLGGGIAGGPTDTQYF. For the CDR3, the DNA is TGTGCCAGCAGCTTGGGAGGGGGGATAGCGGGGGGGCCCACAGATACGCAGTATTTT.

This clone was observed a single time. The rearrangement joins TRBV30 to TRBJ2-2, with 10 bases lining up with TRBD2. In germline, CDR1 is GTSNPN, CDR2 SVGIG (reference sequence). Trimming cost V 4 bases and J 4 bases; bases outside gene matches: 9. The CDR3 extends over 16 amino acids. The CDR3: CAWNPPTSGITGELFF. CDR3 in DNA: TGTGCCTGGAATCCTCCCACTAGCGGGATCACCGGGGAGCTGTTTTTT.

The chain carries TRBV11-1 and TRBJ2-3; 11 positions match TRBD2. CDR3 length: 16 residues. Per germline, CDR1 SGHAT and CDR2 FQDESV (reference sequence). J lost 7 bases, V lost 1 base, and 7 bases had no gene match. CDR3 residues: CASSLELAGGPNTQYF. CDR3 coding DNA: TGTGCCAGCAGCTTAGAGCTAGCGGGGGGTCCAAATACGCAGTATTTT.

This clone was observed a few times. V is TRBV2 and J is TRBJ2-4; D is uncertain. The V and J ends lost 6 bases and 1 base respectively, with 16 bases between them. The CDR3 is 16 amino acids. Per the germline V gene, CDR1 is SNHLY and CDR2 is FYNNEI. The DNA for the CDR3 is TGTGCCAGCAGGGACGACTCAATAGGGGCCAAAAACATTCAGTACTTC. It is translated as CASRDDSIGAKNIQYF.

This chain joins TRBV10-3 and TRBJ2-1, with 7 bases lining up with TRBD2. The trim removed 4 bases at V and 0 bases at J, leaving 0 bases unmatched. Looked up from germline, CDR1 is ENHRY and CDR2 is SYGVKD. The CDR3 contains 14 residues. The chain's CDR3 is CAISGGGSYNEQFF. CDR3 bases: TGTGCCATCAGTGGGGGGGGCTCCTACAATGAGCAGTTCTTC.

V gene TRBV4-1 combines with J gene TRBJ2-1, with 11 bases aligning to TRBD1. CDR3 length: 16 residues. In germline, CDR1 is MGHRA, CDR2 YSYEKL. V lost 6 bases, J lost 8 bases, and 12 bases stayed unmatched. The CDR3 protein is CASRGMGTGGLDEQFF. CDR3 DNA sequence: TGCGCCAGCAGGGGTATGGGGACAGGGGGACTGGATGAGCAGTTCTTC.

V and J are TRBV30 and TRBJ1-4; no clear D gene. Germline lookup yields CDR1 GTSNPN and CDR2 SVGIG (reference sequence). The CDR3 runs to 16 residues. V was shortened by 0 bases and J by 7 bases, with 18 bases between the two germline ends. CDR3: CAWSVPTGPRGEKLFF. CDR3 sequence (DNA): TGTGCCTGGAGTGTCCCAACCGGGCCCAGAGGTGAAAAACTGTTTTTT.

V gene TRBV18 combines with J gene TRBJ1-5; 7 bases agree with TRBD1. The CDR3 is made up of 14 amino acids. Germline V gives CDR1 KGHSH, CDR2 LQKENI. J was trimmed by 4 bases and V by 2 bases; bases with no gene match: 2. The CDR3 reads CASSPDRANQPQHF. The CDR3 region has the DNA TGTGCCAGCTCACCAGACAGGGCGAATCAGCCCCAGCATTTT.

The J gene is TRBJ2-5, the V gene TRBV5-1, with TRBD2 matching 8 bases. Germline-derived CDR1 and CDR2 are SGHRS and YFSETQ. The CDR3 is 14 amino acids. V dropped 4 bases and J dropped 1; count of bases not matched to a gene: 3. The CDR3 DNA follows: TGCGCCAGCAGCCTGGGACTAGTCCAAGAGACCCAGTACTTC. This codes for CASSLGLVQETQYF.

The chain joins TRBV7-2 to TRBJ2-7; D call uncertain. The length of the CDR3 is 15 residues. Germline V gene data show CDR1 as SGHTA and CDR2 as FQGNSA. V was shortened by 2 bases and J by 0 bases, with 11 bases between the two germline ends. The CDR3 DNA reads TGTGCCAGCAGCTTATCCAGCGTTGGCTCCTACGAGCAGTACTTC. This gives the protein CASSLSSVGSYEQYF.

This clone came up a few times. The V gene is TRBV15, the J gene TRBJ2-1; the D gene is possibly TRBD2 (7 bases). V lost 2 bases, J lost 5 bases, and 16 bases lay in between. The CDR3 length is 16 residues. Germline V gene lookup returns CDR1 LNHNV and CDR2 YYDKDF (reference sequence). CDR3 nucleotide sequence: TGTGCCACCAGCAGACGCGGGGGCGCCAATAACAATGAGCAGTTCTTC. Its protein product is CATSRRGGANNNEQFF.

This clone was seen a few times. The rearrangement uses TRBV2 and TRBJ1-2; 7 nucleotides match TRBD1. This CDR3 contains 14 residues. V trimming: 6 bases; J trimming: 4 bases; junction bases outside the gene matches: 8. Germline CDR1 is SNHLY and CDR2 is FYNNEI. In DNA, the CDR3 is TGTGCCAGCAGCGCGAGCCGACAGGGCTATGGCTACACCTTC. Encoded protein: CASSASRQGYGYTF.

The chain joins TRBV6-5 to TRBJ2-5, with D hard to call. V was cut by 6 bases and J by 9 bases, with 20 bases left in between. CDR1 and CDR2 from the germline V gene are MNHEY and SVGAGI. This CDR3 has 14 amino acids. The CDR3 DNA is TGTGCCAGCAGCCCCCTCGAGCAGCCAGTACCCCAGTACTTC. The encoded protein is CASSPLEQPVPQYF.

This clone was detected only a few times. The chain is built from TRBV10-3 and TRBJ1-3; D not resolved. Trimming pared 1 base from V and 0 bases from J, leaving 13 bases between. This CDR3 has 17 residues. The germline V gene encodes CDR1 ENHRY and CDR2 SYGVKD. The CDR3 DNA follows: TGTGCCATCAGTGAGTATGTCGGAATGAGCTCTGGAAACACCATATATTTT. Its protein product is CAISEYVGMSSGNTIYF.

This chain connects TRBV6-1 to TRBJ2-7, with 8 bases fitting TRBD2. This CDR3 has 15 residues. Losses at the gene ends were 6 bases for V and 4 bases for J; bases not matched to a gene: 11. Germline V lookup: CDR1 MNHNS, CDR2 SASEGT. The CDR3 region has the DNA TGTGCCAGCAGCCGGGAGGGGGGGCGGTGGTACGAGCAGTACTTC. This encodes CASSREGGRWYEQYF.

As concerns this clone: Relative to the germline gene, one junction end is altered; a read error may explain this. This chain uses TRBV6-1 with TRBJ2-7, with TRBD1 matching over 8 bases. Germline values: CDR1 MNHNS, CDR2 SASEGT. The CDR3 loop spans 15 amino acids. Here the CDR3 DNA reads TGTGCCAGCAGGACTACAGGGGGGAATGCACGAGGGAGCCTTTTC. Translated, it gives CASRTTGGNARGSLF.

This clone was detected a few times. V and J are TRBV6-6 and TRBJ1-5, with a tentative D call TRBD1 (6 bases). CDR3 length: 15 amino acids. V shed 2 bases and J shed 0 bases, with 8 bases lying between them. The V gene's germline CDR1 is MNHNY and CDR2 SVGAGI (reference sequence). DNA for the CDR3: TGTGCCAGCAGTTACGGACAGACTAGCAATCAGCCCCAGCATTTT. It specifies CASSYGQTSNQPQHF.

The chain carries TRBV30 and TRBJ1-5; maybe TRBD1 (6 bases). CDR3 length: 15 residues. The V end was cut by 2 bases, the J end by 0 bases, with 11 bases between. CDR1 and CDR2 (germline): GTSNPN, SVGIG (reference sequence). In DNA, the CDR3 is TGTGCCTGGAGTATCACAGGGATTAGCAATCAGCCCCAGCATTTT. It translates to CAWSITGISNQPQHF.

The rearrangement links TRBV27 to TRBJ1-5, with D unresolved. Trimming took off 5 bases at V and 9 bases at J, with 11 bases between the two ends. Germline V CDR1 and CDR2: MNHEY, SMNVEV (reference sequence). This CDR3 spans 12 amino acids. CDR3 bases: TGTGCCAGCAGTACGACTTGGGGGCCCCAGCATTTT. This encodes CASSTTWGPQHF.

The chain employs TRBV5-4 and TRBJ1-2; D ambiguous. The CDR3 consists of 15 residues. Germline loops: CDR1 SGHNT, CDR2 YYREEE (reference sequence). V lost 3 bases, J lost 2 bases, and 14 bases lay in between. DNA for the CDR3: TGTGCCAGCAGCTCCGCAAGCGCGGGGAACTATGGCTACACCTTC. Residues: CASSSASAGNYGYTF.